This T cell receptor (beta chain) was retrieved from a study of T cell responses to AZD1222 COVID-19 vaccine. Study-wide results and caveats: Spike-specific TCR breadth and depth both grew after two AZD1222 doses. Among AZD1222 vaccinees, only 5 or 6 were seropositive at baseline.

The germline V gene encodes CDR1 LNHDA and CDR2 SQIVND (reference sequence). Trimming removed 6 bases from V and 6 bases from J; junction bases left unmatched: 17. The CDR3 loop spans 17 amino acids. In regard to this clone: Antigen unknown.

Using immunoSEQ multiplex PCR, the repertoire was profiled, and TCRdb retains in-frame clones only, with some absent. The sample shows about 120,000 clones, around 90% of them seen only once. The source was peripheral blood, collected 28 days after the second dose of the MenACWY control vaccine. The chain recombines TRBV19 with TRBJ2-1; 7 bases fit TRBD2. This sequence originates from an adult who received the MenACWY meningococcal vaccine as a control. CDR3 in DNA: TGTGCCAGTAGGGGACTATCGGGACCCCTTAGCCTCAATGAGCAGTTCTTC. This sequence encodes CASRGLSGPLSLNEQFF.